This T cell receptor (beta chain) was identified during a study of immune evolution from preneoplasia to lung adenocarcinoma. A note on this clone: Antigen specificity is unknown.

Sequencing used immunoSEQ multiplex PCR; TCRdb keeps in-frame clones, though not all of them. The table records some 5,500 clones, 70% to 90% of them present only once. Findings and limits, study-wide: Clonality was highest in normal lung, lower in later-stage lesions apparently.

Resections took place in Japan or China from the mid-2010s to the late 2010s. The sequenced material came from FFPE adjacent normal lung tissue. The receptor's source is a person aged 70 to 79 with lung adenocarcinoma.

CDR3 region: CASSASGTGGEKLFF. The CDR3 DNA sequence: TGTGCCAGCAGTGCCTCCGGGACAGGGGGAGAAAAACTGTTTTTT. V and J are TRBV6-5 and TRBJ1-4, with 11 bases that match TRBD1. This CDR3 comprises 15 residues. Per the germline V gene, CDR1 is MNHEY and CDR2 is SVGAGI. Losses at the gene ends were 5 bases for V and 8 bases for J; bases not matched to a gene: 7.